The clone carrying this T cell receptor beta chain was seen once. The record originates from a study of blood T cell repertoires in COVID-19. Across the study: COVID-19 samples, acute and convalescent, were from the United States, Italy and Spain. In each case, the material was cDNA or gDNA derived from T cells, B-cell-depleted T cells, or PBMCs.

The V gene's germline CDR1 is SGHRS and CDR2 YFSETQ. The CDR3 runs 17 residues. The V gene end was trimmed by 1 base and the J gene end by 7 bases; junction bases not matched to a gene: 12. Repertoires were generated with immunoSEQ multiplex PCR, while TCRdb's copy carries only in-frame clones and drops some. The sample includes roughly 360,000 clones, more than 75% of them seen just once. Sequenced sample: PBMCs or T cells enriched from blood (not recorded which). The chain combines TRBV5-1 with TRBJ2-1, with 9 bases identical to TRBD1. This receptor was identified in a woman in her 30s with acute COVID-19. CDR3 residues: CASSLYLGTGMGNEQFF. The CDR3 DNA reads TGCGCCAGCAGCTTGTACCTCGGGACAGGGATGGGGAATGAGCAGTTCTTC.